This is a list of T cell receptor beta chains from one sample in a study of cytomegalovirus exposure and HLA in healthy donors. Profiled with immunoSEQ multiplex PCR; TCRdb holds only in-frame clones, not every one. This table has around 88,000 clones, more than 60% appearing once. Material: PBMCs. Source of these receptors: a man aged 45 to 65 in good health and CMV-seropositive. Both conserved end residues are part of each CDR3. The D gene is left open where the match is weak. The listing skips clone size in some rows; elsewhere it reads once, few, many or a size class.

v_gene	abundance	j_gene	d_gene	CDR3nt	CDR3aa
TRBV5-1	-	TRBJ1-2	TRBD1	TGCGCCAGCAGCTCCGGGACAGGGGATGGCTACACCTTC	CASSSGTGDGYTF
TRBV7-6	-	TRBJ2-5	-	TGTGCCAGCAGCCAAGCACGACTAGAAGAGACCCAGTACTTC	CASSQARLEETQYF
TRBV30	-	TRBJ1-2	TRBD1	TGTGCCTGGAGTCCCCGCGACAGGGCAGTTAGTGGCTACCCCTTC	CAWSPRDRAVSGYPF
TRBV7-2	few	TRBJ2-1	TRBD2	TGTGCCAGCAGCGACCCCGGGACTAGCGGGGGGTTTGGGCAGTTCTTC	CASSDPGTSGGFGQFF
TRBV4-1	-	TRBJ1-3	-	TGCGCCAGCAGCCAAGAAGGAGGGGTCTCTGGAAACACCATATATTTT	CASSQEGGVSGNTIYF
TRBV14	-	TRBJ2-1	TRBD2	TGTGCCAGCAGCCAAGCAGCGGGGGGTTACAATGAGCAGTTCTTC	CASSQAAGGYNEQFF
TRBV30	-	TRBJ2-3	TRBD2	TGTGCCTGGAGTGTACGGAGAGCGGGGGGGACAGATACGCAGTATTTT	CAWSVRRAGGTDTQYF
TRBV7-2	-	TRBJ1-1	TRBD1	TGTGCCAGCGCAAAATGGGGACAGGGGGCAGGAACTGAAGCTTTCTTT	CASAKWGQGAGTEAFF
TRBV18	-	TRBJ2-7	TRBD2	TGTGCCAGCTCACCGGCGGGGGGGCACTCCTACGAGCAGTACTTC	CASSPAGGHSYEQYF
TRBV7-8	-	TRBJ2-7	TRBD2	TGTGCCAGCAGCGAAGGTTTGGGACTAGCGACGTACGAGCAGTACTTC	CASSEGLGLATYEQYF
TRBV29-1	-	TRBJ1-2	TRBD1	TGCAGCGTCAGACAGGGGCGAAACTATGGCTACACCTTC	CSVRQGRNYGYTF
TRBV14	-	TRBJ1-4	-	TGTGCCAGCAGCCTGGGAGTCTTTGAAAAACTGTTTTTT	CASSLGVFEKLFF
TRBV4-3	-	TRBJ2-3	TRBD1	TGCGCCAGCAGCCCCAGGACAGGGGGCCCAGATACGCAGTATTTT	CASSPRTGGPDTQYF
TRBV5-4	once	TRBJ2-6	-	TGTGCCAGCAGCTTGGATAACTCTGGGGCCAACGTCCTGACTTTC	CASSLDNSGANVLTF
TRBV7-9	-	TRBJ1-5	-	TGTTCCAGCAGCTTAGTTGAGCAGCCCCAGCATTTT	CSSSLVEQPQHF
TRBV28	-	TRBJ2-1	TRBD2	TGTGCCAGCAGGGGGACTAGCGGTTACAATGAGCAGTTCTTC	CASRGTSGYNEQFF
TRBV6-5	few	TRBJ1-1	-	TGTGCCAGCAGCGTCGGAGGCACTGAAGCTTTCTTT	CASSVGGTEAFF
TRBV5-8	-	TRBJ1-3	TRBD1	TGTGCCAGCAGTCCAGGACAGGGGGCGGGAAACACCATATATTTT	CASSPGQGAGNTIYF
TRBV10-3	-	TRBJ2-3	TRBD1	TGTGCCATAGGACAGGGGCCAGATACGCAGTATTTT	CAIGQGPDTQYF
TRBV7-2	-	TRBJ2-5	-	TGTGCCAGCAGCTTAGCCAGGCAGGACTATCTGCAGACCCAGTACTTC	CASSLARQDYLQTQYF
TRBV5-1	-	TRBJ2-4	-	TGCGCCAGCAGCTTGGGGCAGGAAAACATTCAGTACTTC	CASSLGQENIQYF
TRBV30	-	TRBJ1-1	-	TGTGCCTGGAGTGTCGGCAGTCGGGCTGAAGCTTTCTTT	CAWSVGSRAEAFF
TRBV2	-	TRBJ2-2	-	TGTGCCAGCAGTGAATCGCGCGCGAACACCGGGGAGCTGTTTTTT	CASSESRANTGELFF
TRBV6-1	-	TRBJ2-3	TRBD2	TGTGCCAGCACTTCTAGCGGGGGCACAGATACGCAGTATTTT	CASTSSGGTDTQYF
TRBV11-2	-	TRBJ2-2	TRBD1	TGTGCCAGCCGGGACAGTGCTTACACCGGGGAGCTGTTTTTT	CASRDSAYTGELFF
TRBV9	once	TRBJ2-3	-	TGTGCCAGCAGCTCCCTCACAGATACGCAGTATTTT	CASSSLTDTQYF
TRBV14	-	TRBJ2-3	TRBD1	TGTGCCAGCAGCGCCCGACAGGGGAGCACAGATACGCAGTATTTT	CASSARQGSTDTQYF
TRBV20-1	-	TRBJ2-3	-	TGCAGTGCCACAGCAGATACGCAGTATTTT	CSATADTQYF
TRBV5-1	-	TRBJ1-3	TRBD1	TGCGCCAGCGGGACAGGGGATGGAAACACCATATATTTT	CASGTGDGNTIYF
TRBV7-9	-	TRBJ2-5	-	TGTGCCAGCAGCCGGCTGAGCGGTCAAGAGACCCAGTACTTC	CASSRLSGQETQYF
TRBV7-2	-	TRBJ2-2	-	TGTGCCAGCAGGGGAGACCCGGGGACCGGGGAGCTGTTTTTT	CASRGDPGTGELFF
TRBV5-5	few	TRBJ2-1	-	TGTGCCAGCAACCTGGGAGGATCCGCGCTCCGTGAGCAGTTCTTC	CASNLGGSALREQFF
TRBV13	few	TRBJ2-7	TRBD1	TGTGCCAGCAGCAGAGGTGGGACAGGGGGCTTCAACGAGCAGTACTTC	CASSRGGTGGFNEQYF
TRBV28	-	TRBJ1-6	TRBD1	TGTGCCAGCAGAACCGGGACAGGGGCCCGGAATTCACCCCTCCACTTT	CASRTGTGARNSPLHF
TRBV18	-	TRBJ1-5	-	TGTGCCAGCTCAGGACAAGATAGCAATCAGCCCCAGCATTTT	CASSGQDSNQPQHF
TRBV5-4	-	TRBJ2-5	TRBD2	TGTGCCAGCAGCTTGGATACTAGCGGGGGGGAGACCCAGTACTTC	CASSLDTSGGETQYF
TRBV11-2	-	TRBJ2-3	-	TGTGCCAGCAGCTCTCGTGTTGTCGGCACAGATACGCAGTATTTT	CASSSRVVGTDTQYF
TRBV7-2	-	TRBJ1-2	-	TGTGCCAGCACCCCGAGGGGGAACTATGGCTACACCTTC	CASTPRGNYGYTF
TRBV6-5	-	TRBJ2-5	-	TGTGCCAGCTGCCGGGGGAAGGGAGCGGAGACCCAGTACTTC	CASCRGKGAETQYF
TRBV7-2	-	TRBJ1-5	-	TGTGCCAGCAGCTTAGAACTTTTCAAACAGCCCCAGCATTTT	CASSLELFKQPQHF
TRBV5-6	-	TRBJ2-7	-	TGTGCCAGCAGCTCCTCACAGGTCCAACCTTCCTACGAGCAGTACTTC	CASSSSQVQPSYEQYF
TRBV7-2	-	TRBJ1-1	TRBD1	TGTGCCAGCAGCCCTCCGGGACAGGGGATCACTGAAGCTTTCTTT	CASSPPGQGITEAFF
TRBV6-1	-	TRBJ1-4	-	TGTGCCAGCACCGAGGGCAGGGGAAATGAAAAACTGTTTTTT	CASTEGRGNEKLFF
TRBV14	-	TRBJ1-6	-	TGTGCCAGCAGCCCGCGGACTGATAATTCACCCCTCCACTTT	CASSPRTDNSPLHF
TRBV6-1	once	TRBJ2-4	-	TGTGCCGGAGGAATGGGGGGAAACATTCAGTACTTC	CAGGMGGNIQYF
TRBV6-1	-	TRBJ1-1	-	TGTGCCAGCAGTTTTAACAGGGCTAACACTGAAGCTTTCTTT	CASSFNRANTEAFF
TRBV19	-	TRBJ2-2	TRBD2	TGTGCCAGTAGTAGGGGACTAGTGGGCACCGGGGAGCTGTTTTTT	CASSRGLVGTGELFF
TRBV7-2	-	TRBJ1-6	-	TGTGCCAGCAGCTTAGCGCAAAGGGAGTCTTCACCCCTCCACTTT	CASSLAQRESSPLHF
TRBV30	once	TRBJ2-1	TRBD1	TGTGCCTCCCTTCCCGGGACAGGGGTCGAGCAGTTCTTC	CASLPGTGVEQFF
TRBV10-3	-	TRBJ2-5	TRBD1	TGTGCCATCAGTGAGACTACCGGGACAGGGCCCCAAGAGACCCAGTACTTC	CAISETTGTGPQETQYF
TRBV4-3	-	TRBJ1-2	TRBD1	TGCGCCAGCAGCCAAGATTGGGGACAGGGCTATGGCTACACCTTC	CASSQDWGQGYGYTF
TRBV19	few	TRBJ1-4	TRBD1	TGTGCCAGTAGAGGACAGGCAACTAATGAAAAACTGTTTTTT	CASRGQATNEKLFF
TRBV14	-	TRBJ2-7	TRBD1	TGTGCCAGCAGCCAAGATATCTCGGGACAGGGATACGAGCAGTACTTC	CASSQDISGQGYEQYF